This T cell receptor beta chain emerged from a study of Ad26.COV2.S vaccination and SARS-CoV-2 variants (dated by TCRdb to the early 2020s). Looking at the study overall: Vaccine-arm donors came from COV1001, a multicentre, randomized, double-blind, placebo-controlled phase I-IIa trial of Ad26.COV2.S in healthy adults. Ad26.COV2.S was given intramuscularly at 5x10^10 or 1x10^11 viral particles, as a single shot or as two shots 56 days apart. TCRbeta repertoire sequencing was used to assess the specificity and breadth of SARS-CoV-2-reactive T cell receptors after Ad26.COV2.S vaccination. A total of 32 samples were included in the TCR-sequenced set, comprising 19 Ad26.COV2.S vaccine recipients, 5 placebo recipients and 8 SARS-CoV-2 convalescent individuals. Trial participants were randomized into five groups of five, in which low-dose or high-dose Ad26.COV2.S was given once or twice, or placebo was given on both occasions. Blinding of investigators to trial group allocation was maintained during experiments and outcome assessment.

The germline V end is reduced by 7 bases and the J end by 8 bases; junction bases left unmatched: 11. From a lookup of the germline V gene (reference sequence), CDR1 and CDR2 are LNHDA and SQIVND. The CDR3 spans 14 residues, from the cysteine through the phenylalanine. Only the CDR3 portion is preserved as DNA: 42 bases, with reading frame beginning at the first base. According to the study, the label for this sample's treatment or condition signals: some 19 received Ad26.COV2.S at low or high dose, single or two shots; 5 received placebo; per-sample allocation not given. Repertoires of vaccine and placebo recipients were sequenced from samples taken on day 63 after the first injection. In Cohort 1b, 25 or so adults aged 18-55 years were enrolled at a single site in Boston, USA, between 29 July and 7 August 2020. Ad26.COV2.S consisted of a replication-incompetent adenovirus type 26 vector by which a prefusion-stabilized SARS-CoV-2 spike protein from the original Wuhan strain was expressed.

Overall study outcomes, separate from this receptor: Higher spike-specific TCR breadth was observed in Ad26.COV2.S recipients than in placebo recipients (P = 0.0014). The study was not powered to compare responses between vaccine doses or regimens. The authors noted that the TCR breadth and depth analyses may have underestimated total T cell responses. After vaccination, substantial breadth of spike-specific CD8+ and CD4+ T cell responses was reported. Non-spike TCR breadth was comparable between vaccine and placebo recipients, consistent with the vaccine containing only spike.

Of note for this clone: No antigen is known for it. No per-base quality is available; no much larger clone lies one base away.

TCRbeta CDR3 regions were sequenced with the immunoSEQ Assay. After extraction, genomic DNA underwent amplification by bias-controlled multiplex PCR, followed by high-throughput sequencing. Processing in the source paper ran as follows. Collapsing and filtering of sequences were performed to quantify the absolute abundance of each unique TCRbeta CDR3 region. T cell fraction was estimated by normalizing TCRbeta template counts to usable DNA, with usable DNA measured through amplification of reference genes found in all nucleated cells. Repertoire TCRs were annotated as SARS-CoV-2-specific when V gene, CDR3 amino acid sequence and J gene were exactly matched to a known reactive TCR set. MIRA supplied the reference SARS-CoV-2 TCR set, which was filtered for enrichment in COVID-19-positive ImmuneCODE repertoires so that public or cross-reactive TCRs were removed. Using the MIRA antigens, annotated TCRs were further analysed by specific ORF or by position within an ORF. Breadth was defined as annotated unique rearrangements over total unique productive rearrangements; depth was the summed frequency of those rearrangements. TCR breadth was compared between groups using two-sided Wilcoxon rank-sum tests. Sourced from immuneACCESS, this table was stored by TCRdb with only in-frame sequences that have V and J called. A share of the clones is absent; for the studies checked, an unresolved V gene accounts for under half, and the remainder has no known explanation. For V, J and clone size, that table is used; D and trimming come from the DNA. The sample table shows roughly 450,000 clones, and around 90% are seen once. The leading ten clones occupy approximately 12% of the sample.

The rearrangement joined TRBV19 to TRBJ2-1; TRBD2 matches 7 bases in the middle. The sequencing used peripheral blood, collected in a trial of Ad26.COV2.S vaccine versus placebo. The clonotype was recovered from a person between 18 and 60 years old who received the Ad26.COV2.S COVID-19 vaccine or a placebo. Read as DNA, the sequence is TGTGCCAGTAAGGTCGGCGGGAGTTGGGATGAGCAGTTCTTC. Its coded protein is CASKVGGSWDEQFF.